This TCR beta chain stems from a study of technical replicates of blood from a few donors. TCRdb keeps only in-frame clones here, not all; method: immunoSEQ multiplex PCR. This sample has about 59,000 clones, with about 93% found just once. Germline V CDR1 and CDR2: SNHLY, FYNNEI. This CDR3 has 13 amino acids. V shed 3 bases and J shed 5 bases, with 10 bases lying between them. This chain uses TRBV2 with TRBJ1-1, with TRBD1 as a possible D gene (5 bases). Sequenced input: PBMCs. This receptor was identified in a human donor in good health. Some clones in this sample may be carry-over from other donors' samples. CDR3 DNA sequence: TGTGCCAGCAGTGAGCAGGGAGGGACTGAAGCTTTCTTT. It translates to CASSEQGGTEAFF.